One sample yielded the 8 T cell receptor beta chains listed below, sequenced in a study of cytomegalovirus exposure and HLA in healthy donors. The PCR was carried out with 60 Vbeta primers and 13 Jbeta primers. Here immunoSEQ multiplex PCR was the method, and the copy in TCRdb shows in-frame clones only, minus some. The sample data list some 75,000 clones. Sequencing was carried out using PBMCs. The origin of the receptors is a man in his forties in good health and CMV-seronegative.

This sequence joins TRBV30 and TRBJ2-1, with 8 bases that match TRBD2. The J segment lost 2 bases and the V segment lost 4 bases, leaving 7 bases of the junction unmatched. There are 15 residues in the CDR3. Germline values: CDR1 GTSNPN, CDR2 SVGIG (reference sequence). The chain's CDR3 is CAWMVGRVPYNEQFF. The CDR3 DNA reads TGTGCCTGGATGGTCGGGAGGGTACCCTACAATGAGCAGTTCTTC.

The rearrangement links TRBV27 to TRBJ1-1, with a weak D call TRBD1 (5 bases). CDR1 is MNHEY, CDR2 SMNVEV, per germline (reference sequence). V was trimmed by 6 bases and J by 2 bases, leaving 13 bases between them. The CDR3 length is 14 residues. This chain's CDR3 is CASRPGQLNTEAFF. For the CDR3, the DNA is TGTGCCAGCAGACCTGGACAATTAAACACTGAAGCTTTCTTT.

This rearrangement joins TRBV23-1 to TRBJ2-7, with TRBD1 identical over 9 bases. TRBV23-1 is an ORF; its function is uncertain. V lost 1 base and J lost 4; bases outside the gene matches: 5. The CDR3 covers 15 residues. CDR3 region: CASSQFRDRGYEQYF. The CDR3 DNA is TGCGCCAGCAGTCAATTTCGAGACAGGGGGTACGAGCAGTACTTC.

The chain employs TRBV18 and TRBJ1-1; 7 nucleotides agree with TRBD1. The CDR3 loop spans 12 amino acids. The J segment lost 11 bases and the V segment lost 6 bases, leaving 9 bases of the junction unmatched. Germline assignment: CDR1 KGHSH and CDR2 LQKENI. The CDR3 DNA reads as TGTGCCAGCTCCTACGACAGGGCACACGCTTTCTTT. It is translated as CASSYDRAHAFF.

J is TRBJ1-4 and V is TRBV7-9; D is unclear. This CDR3 region has 13 residues. Germline V gives CDR1 SEHNR, CDR2 FQNEAQ (reference sequence). V gave up 8 bases and J gave up 0 bases, with 7 bases separating them. CDR3 loop: CASRGTTNEKLFF. The CDR3 nucleotides read TGTGCCAGCCGCGGTACAACTAATGAAAAACTGTTTTTT. The whole variable domain, filled in from reference TRBV7-9 and TRBJ1-4, reads DTGVSQNPRHKITKRGQNVTFRCDPISEHNRLYWYRQTLGQGPEFLTYFQNEAQLEKSRLLSDRFSAERPKGSFSTLEIQRTEQGDSAMYLCASRGTTNEKLFFGSGTQLSVL.

V usage is TRBV27 and J usage is TRBJ2-6, with no clear D. Trimming removed 0 bases from V and 0 bases from J, with 3 bases in between. The germline CDR1 and CDR2 sequences are MNHEY and SMNVEV (reference sequence). The length of the CDR3 is 15 residues. The CDR3 DNA reads TGTGCCAGCAGTTTATCATACTCTGGGGCCAACGTCCTGACTTTC. Its translation is CASSLSYSGANVLTF.

This chain connects TRBV15 to TRBJ2-3, with D uncertain. V lost 1 base and J 4 bases, leaving 9 bases between the germline ends. The CDR3 loop spans 14 amino acids. Germline V CDR1 and CDR2: LNHNV, YYDKDF (reference sequence). The CDR3 DNA reads TGTGCCACCAGCAGAGTTCGTGTCGCAGATACGCAGTATTTT. This gives the protein CATSRVRVADTQYF.

CDR3 residues: CASSYRGGTPEAFF. The CDR3 nucleotides read TGTGCCAGCAGTTACAGAGGGGGCACGCCTGAAGCTTTCTTT. The chain carries TRBV6-6 and TRBJ1-1; 7 positions match TRBD1. Germline loops: CDR1 MNHNY, CDR2 SVGAGI (reference sequence). After removal of 2 bases from V and 6 bases from J, the junction contained 6 bases not matched to a gene. This CDR3 comprises 14 residues.